The rows below give T cell receptor beta chains drawn from one sample of a study of T cell repertoires in cytomegalovirus infection. TCRdb re-derived calls from the reads in MiXCR, one entry per CDR3 protein. This sample has about 360,000 distinct CDR3 sequences, with roughly 18% found just once. The sample consisted of PBMCs. All receptors derive from a human donor in good health (CMV status not recorded). Some clones in this sample may be carry-over from other donors' samples. The CDR3 runs from the conserved cysteine through the conserved F or W. The order of the fields is J gene, clone size, D gene, V gene, CDR3 protein, CDR3 DNA. D genes are given only for firm matches. Size values are once, few and many counts, or a class for expanded clones, and some rows have none.

>TRBJ2-3|few|NA|TRBV12-3/TRBV12-4
CASSSYDTQYF
TGTGCCAGCAGTTCGTATGATACGCAGTATTTT
>TRBJ1-1|many|TRBD1|TRBV7-9
CASSSPGTGGFEAFF
TGTGCCAGCAGCTCTCCCGGGACAGGGGGCTTTGAAGCTTTCTTT
>TRBJ2-5|many|TRBD2|TRBV7-6
CASSSGGGIAESQYF
TGTGCCAGCAGCTCCGGGGGGGGGATCGCAGAGTCCCAGTACTTC
>TRBJ1-2|many|NA|TRBV7-2
CASSLGRGVYGYTF
TGTGCCAGCAGCTTAGGTCGGGGCGTCTATGGCTACACCTTC
>TRBJ1-3|few|NA|TRBV5-4
CASSSARGGGNTIYF
TGTGCCAGCAGTTCCGCCCGGGGAGGTGGAAACACCATATATTTT
>TRBJ2-1|few|NA|TRBV6-6
CASSYGAGADNEQFF
TGTGCCAGCAGTTACGGTGCGGGGGCTGACAATGAGCAGTTCTTC
>TRBJ1-6|many|NA|TRBV7-8
CASSLGVSSSPLHF
TGTGCCAGCAGCTTAGGTGTCAGCTCTTCACCCCTCCACTTT
>TRBJ1-5|NA|NA|TRBV2
CATAGTKGDQPQHF
TGTGCCACCGCCGGGACAAAGGGGGATCAGCCCCAGCATTTT
>TRBJ2-3|NA|NA|TRBV7-2
CASTQLATQYF
TGTGCCAGCACCCAGCTAGCTACGCAGTATTTT
>TRBJ2-1|few|NA|TRBV4-1
CASSQDGHEQFF
TGCGCCAGCAGCCAAGATGGCCATGAGCAGTTCTTC
>TRBJ1-2|once|NA|TRBV6-6
CASSYGNYREGMDGYTF
TGTGCCAGCAGTTACGGAAATTACAGGGAGGGTATGGATGGCTACACCTTC
>TRBJ2-3|many|NA|TRBV7-9
CASSLRLTDTQYF
TGTGCCAGCAGCCTACGCCTCACAGATACGCAGTATTTT
>TRBJ1-6|many|NA|TRBV7-8
CASSGDYRDGSPLHF
TGTGCCAGCAGCGGAGACTACAGGGATGGGTCACCCCTCCACTTT
>TRBJ2-7|few|NA|TRBV11-2
CASSLRRSANSYEQYF
TGTGCCAGCAGCTTAAGGCGGAGCGCCAATTCCTACGAGCAGTACTTC
>TRBJ2-3|few|NA|TRBV15
CATSIKGIWGQYF
TGTGCCACCAGCATAAAGGGGATATGGGGGCAGTATTTT
>TRBJ2-1|NA|NA|TRBV12-3/TRBV12-4
CASSYFRDGYNEQFF
TGTGCCAGCAGTTATTTCCGGGACGGGTACAATGAGCAGTTCTTC
>TRBJ2-7|NA|NA|TRBV19
CASSITTASYEQYF
TGTGCCAGTAGTATAACCACCGCGTCCTACGAGCAGTACTTC
>TRBJ1-2|many|NA|TRBV7-8
CASSLAGAQYGYTF
TGTGCCAGCAGCTTAGCTGGGGCCCAATATGGCTACACCTTC
>TRBJ2-7|NA|NA|TRBV12-3/TRBV12-4
CASSLAAWGSEQYF
TGTGCCAGCAGTTTAGCGGCGTGGGGTTCCGAGCAGTACTTC
>TRBJ1-2|few|NA|TRBV4-1
CASSQDYGGFGYTF
TGCGCCAGCAGCCAAGATTATGGAGGCTTTGGCTACACCTTC
>TRBJ1-1|many|NA|TRBV7-8
CASSLLGARDTEAFF
TGTGCCAGCAGCTTATTGGGGGCTAGGGACACTGAAGCTTTCTTT
>TRBJ1-1|NA|NA|TRBV12-3/TRBV12-4
CASSLTGDQAFF
TGTGCCAGCAGTTTGACAGGAGACCAAGCTTTCTTT
>TRBJ2-5|few|NA|TRBV18
CASSPWSQETQYF
TGTGCCAGCTCACCGTGGTCTCAAGAGACCCAGTACTTC
>TRBJ1-1|few|NA|TRBV18
CASSPRTFMEAFF
TGTGCCAGCTCACCACGGACCTTCATGGAAGCTTTCTTT
>TRBJ2-1|few|NA|TRBV27
CASSVSGPYNEQFF
TGTGCCAGCAGCGTTAGCGGACCCTACAATGAGCAGTTCTTC
>TRBJ2-5|NA|NA|TRBV12-3/TRBV12-4
CATRPAGTKTQYF
TGTGCCACCCGTCCGGCAGGCACGAAGACCCAGTACTTC
>TRBJ2-1|few|TRBD1|TRBV7-9
CASSLGTGLTYNEQFF
TGTGCCAGCAGCTTAGGGACAGGCCTAACCTACAATGAGCAGTTCTTC
>TRBJ1-5|NA|NA|TRBV20-1
CSVADRGTNQPQHF
TGCAGTGTCGCGGACCGAGGAACCAATCAGCCCCAGCATTTT
>TRBJ2-1|NA|TRBD1|TRBV19
CASSIGQGAHNEQFF
TGTGCCAGTAGTATCGGACAGGGGGCCCACAATGAGCAGTTCTTC
>TRBJ2-6|few|NA|TRBV9
CASSVVSGANVLTF
TGTGCCAGCAGCGTAGTTTCTGGGGCCAACGTCCTGACTTTC
>TRBJ2-2|NA|NA|TRBV7-9
CASSPLAGRSTDGELFF
TGTGCCAGCAGCCCTTTGGCGGGGCGGAGCACGGACGGGGAGCTGTTTTTT
>TRBJ2-7|NA|NA|TRBV20-1
CSAREGNEQYF
TGCAGTGCTAGAGAGGGTAACGAGCAGTACTTC
>TRBJ1-2|NA|NA|TRBV2
CASSAEGLYYGYTF
TGTGCCAGCAGTGCGGAGGGACTATACTATGGCTACACCTTC
>TRBJ1-1|many|TRBD1|TRBV19
CASINRGSPTEAFF
TGTGCCAGTATTAACAGGGGGAGTCCCACTGAAGCTTTCTTT
>TRBJ2-1|NA|TRBD2|TRBV10-2
CATRKVGGPSGNEQFF
TGCGCCACCCGAAAGGTGGGAGGGCCCTCGGGCAATGAGCAGTTCTTC
>TRBJ1-2|many|NA|TRBV10-3
CAISDERGYGYTF
TGTGCCATCAGTGATGAACGGGGCTATGGCTACACCTTC
>TRBJ2-7|few|TRBD2|TRBV10-3
CATGLVYEQYF
TGTGCCACTGGACTAGTCTACGAGCAGTACTTC
>TRBJ2-1|many|NA|TRBV5-5
CASSLQSRQDNEQFF
TGTGCCAGCAGCTTACAGTCCCGACAAGACAATGAGCAGTTCTTC
>TRBJ2-3|few|NA|TRBV7-2
CASSLEAASYGDTQYF
TGTGCCAGCAGCTTAGAGGCCGCCTCGTATGGAGATACGCAGTATTTT
>TRBJ1-3|NA|NA|TRBV9
CASSPSGGGGAQGNTIYF
TGTGCCAGCAGCCCCTCCGGAGGAGGAGGGGCGCAAGGAAACACCATATATTTT
>TRBJ2-3|few|TRBD2|TRBV4-2
CASSQEGLAGGPDTQYF
TGTGCCAGCAGCCAAGAAGGCCTAGCGGGGGGACCAGATACGCAGTATTTT